Below are 18 T cell receptor beta chains sequenced from a single sample in a study of liver allograft versus peripheral blood T cells. Looking at the study overall: T cell receptor repertoires in transplanted livers were compared with those in recipients' peripheral blood.

TCRdb itself ran the reads through MiXCR, one entry per CDR3 protein. The table includes more than 3,000 distinct CDR3 sequences, 11% to 15% detected once. Every receptor here comes from a human patient who had a liver transplant. The graft donor may have contributed some T cells.

This clonotype is classed as medium-sized. V usage is TRBV20-1 and J usage is TRBJ2-7; 10 bases map to TRBD2. CDR1 and CDR2 from the germline V gene are DFQATT and SNEGSKA (reference sequence). The CDR3 is made up of 13 amino acids. The J segment lost 3 bases and the V segment lost 6 bases, leaving 5 bases of the junction unmatched. This CDR3 reads CSALGLAVYEQYF. The CDR3 DNA sequence: TGCAGTGCCCTAGGACTAGCGGTCTACGAGCAGTACTTC.

The chain has TRBV3-1 and TRBJ2-7, with 9 bases that match TRBD2. J lost 1 base, V lost 2 bases, and 3 bases had no gene match. Germline lookup yields CDR1 LGHDT and CDR2 YNNKEL (reference sequence). The CDR3 spans 15 residues. The CDR3 region is CASSQLAGPSYEQYF. CDR3 in DNA: TGTGCCAGCAGCCAACTAGCGGGACCATCCTACGAGCAGTACTTC.

This clonotype is labeled as large. V and J are TRBV24-1 and TRBJ1-2; the match to TRBD1 covers 8 bases. The CDR3 runs 19 residues. Germline V gene lookup returns CDR1 KGHDR and CDR2 SFDVKD. V gave up 1 base and J gave up 4 bases; unmatched junction bases: 16. In nucleotides, the CDR3 is TGTGCCACCAGTGATTTTCGGAATGTAGGACAGGGAACATTCTATGGCTACACCTTC. Translating it yields CATSDFRNVGQGTFYGYTF.

This clonotype was recorded at least ten times. The rearrangement links TRBV19 to TRBJ2-3, with TRBD2 as a possible D gene (7 bases). Germline V gives CDR1 LNHDA, CDR2 SQIVND (reference sequence). The CDR3 totals 16 residues. Trimming cost V 3 bases and J 1 base, with 14 bases left between them. CDR3 DNA: TGTGCCAGTAGTATGGGAGGGGGGCCGGGCACAGATACGCAGTATTTT. Amino acids: CASSMGGGPGTDTQYF.

This clonotype was seen a handful of times. The CDR3 coding sequence is TGTGCCAGCATTGGGTTGGGGGGGGATACGCAGTATTTT. Its translation is CASIGLGGDTQYF. The chain recombines TRBV2 with TRBJ2-3; 7 bases are shared with TRBD2. Looked up from germline, CDR1 is SNHLY and CDR2 is FYNNEI. The V segment lost 7 bases and the J segment 6 bases; nucleotides outside the gene matches: 7. CDR3 size: 13 residues.

The chain's CDR3 is CASSYSILLGVGTGLFF. DNA of the CDR3: TGTGCCAGCAGTTACTCGATCCTATTGGGAGTCGGGACAGGGCTATTCTTC. The chain is built from TRBV6-5 and TRBJ2-1, with TRBD1 identical over 9 bases. Germline values: CDR1 MNHEY, CDR2 SVGAGI. The CDR3 runs 17 residues. Unmatched junction bases numbered 19, after V lost 0 bases and J lost 16 bases.

Relative to its sample, this clonotype is medium-sized. The chain couples TRBV9 to TRBJ2-7, with 9 nucleotides matching TRBD1. This CDR3 contains 14 residues. The germline CDR1 and CDR2 sequences are SGDLS and YYNGEE. V lost 5 bases to trimming and J lost 3 bases; unmatched junction nucleotides: 6. CDR3 coding DNA: TGTGCCAGCAGTTCCCCGGGACAGGGCTACGAGCAGTACTTC. Translating it yields CASSSPGQGYEQYF.

By sample fraction, this clonotype is medium-sized. This chain connects TRBV15 to TRBJ2-7; tentative D call: TRBD1 (5 bases). Trimming shortened V by 0 bases and J by 1 base, and 16 bases separated the two germline ends. The CDR3 sequence is 17 residues long. CDR1 and CDR2 from the germline V gene are LNHNV and YYDKDF (reference sequence). CDR3 protein: CATSRDYAETVSYEQYF. The CDR3 nucleotides are TGTGCCACCAGCAGAGATTACGCTGAGACAGTTTCCTACGAGCAGTACTTC.

This clonotype is categorized as medium-sized. The chain couples TRBV6-5 to TRBJ2-7; D gene uncertain. The CDR3 contains 15 residues. In germline, CDR1 is MNHEY, CDR2 SVGAGI. V dropped 2 bases and J dropped 3 bases, with 14 bases sitting between them. The DNA of the CDR3 is TGTGCCAGCAGTTACCCCTCGGACGGAGACTACGAGCAGTACTTC. It translates to CASSYPSDGDYEQYF.

This clonotype rates as medium-sized (0.01 to 0.1%). In DNA form, the CDR3 reads TGTGCCAGCAGTGCGTTTACCTACGAGCAGTACTTC. Its protein product is CASSAFTYEQYF. This rearrangement joins TRBV6-2 or TRBV6-3 to TRBJ2-7; no reliable D call. Germline CDR1 reads MNHEY; CDR2 reads SVGEGT. The CDR3 extends over 12 amino acids. V lost 5 bases to trimming and J lost 2 bases, with 7 bases between them.

This clonotype appeared many times. V gene TRBV28 combines with J gene TRBJ2-7; D unclear. V lost 3 bases and J 5 bases, leaving 8 bases between the germline ends. Looked up from germline, CDR1 is MDHEN and CDR2 is SYDVKM. This CDR3 spans 12 amino acids. CDR3 sequence reads: CASSFGVHEQYF. The CDR3 DNA reads TGTGCCAGCAGTTTTGGGGTCCACGAGCAGTACTTC.

By proportion, this clonotype is medium-sized. J is TRBJ1-6 and V is TRBV7-9, with D uncertain. V lost 1 base to trimming and J lost 6 bases, with 7 bases between them. Germline CDR1 SEHNR, CDR2 FQNEAQ (reference sequence). This CDR3 is built from 14 residues. The chain's CDR3 is CASSLVNSNSPLHF. The DNA for the CDR3 is TGTGCCAGCAGCTTAGTTAACAGTAATTCACCCCTCCACTTT.

This clonotype came up a few times. This rearrangement joins TRBV19 to TRBJ1-2; D remains ambiguous. The CDR3 runs 13 residues. Germline CDR1 LNHDA, CDR2 SQIVND (reference sequence). V shed 5 bases and J shed 1 base, with 8 bases lying between them. This CDR3 reads CASSPQHNYGYTF. CDR3 coding DNA: TGTGCCAGTAGTCCCCAGCATAACTATGGCTACACCTTC.

This clonotype is medium-sized by share. The chain joins TRBV15 to TRBJ2-1, with a tentative D call TRBD2 (5 bases). V was clipped by 3 bases and J by 8 bases, with 17 bases between them. The CDR3 covers 15 residues. Germline CDR1 is LNHNV and CDR2 is YYDKDF (reference sequence). CDR3 sequence reads: CATSSPGKASDEQFF. CDR3 bases: TGTGCCACCAGCAGCCCCGGGAAAGCGTCCGATGAGCAGTTCTTC.

This clonotype is medium-sized (0.01 to 0.1%). The chain joins TRBV7-3 to TRBJ1-3, with 9 nucleotides matching TRBD1. The CDR3 loop spans 16 amino acids. The germline gives CDR1 SGHTA, CDR2 FQGTGA. Losses at the gene ends were 2 bases for V and 7 bases for J; bases not matched to a gene: 9. CDR3 loop: CASSLFPDRGGNTIYF. The CDR3 DNA sequence: TGTGCCAGCAGCTTATTCCCGGACAGGGGCGGCAACACCATATATTTT.

There are a few counts of this clonotype. The DNA of the CDR3 is TGTGCCAGCAGCTTTACCTACGAGCAGTACTTC. This encodes CASSFTYEQYF. This chain links TRBV28 with TRBJ2-7; D remains unclear. This CDR3 region has 11 residues. Germline CDR1 MDHEN, CDR2 SYDVKM. V lost 6 bases and J lost 2, with 5 bases in between.

This clonotype was seen many times. The rearrangement links TRBV28 to TRBJ1-1, with a weak D call TRBD1 (5 bases). Deletions cut 2 bases from V and 3 bases from J, with 19 bases between. This CDR3 has 17 amino acids. Germline lookup yields CDR1 MDHEN and CDR2 SYDVKM. The CDR3 protein is CASSLERGAGLDTEAFF. The CDR3 DNA follows: TGTGCCAGCAGTTTAGAGAGGGGCGCGGGTCTAGACACTGAAGCTTTCTTT.

As to this clonotype: A much larger clone lies a single base off, so this may be a read error. The rearrangement links TRBV5-6 to TRBJ1-2, with unresolved D. V shed 3 bases and J shed 8 bases, with 8 bases lying between them. Germline lookup yields CDR1 SGHDT and CDR2 YYEEEE. The CDR3 runs to 11 residues. The CDR3 nucleotides are TGTGCCAGCAGCTACTCGGAAGGCTACACCTTC. Encoded protein: CASSYSEGYTF.